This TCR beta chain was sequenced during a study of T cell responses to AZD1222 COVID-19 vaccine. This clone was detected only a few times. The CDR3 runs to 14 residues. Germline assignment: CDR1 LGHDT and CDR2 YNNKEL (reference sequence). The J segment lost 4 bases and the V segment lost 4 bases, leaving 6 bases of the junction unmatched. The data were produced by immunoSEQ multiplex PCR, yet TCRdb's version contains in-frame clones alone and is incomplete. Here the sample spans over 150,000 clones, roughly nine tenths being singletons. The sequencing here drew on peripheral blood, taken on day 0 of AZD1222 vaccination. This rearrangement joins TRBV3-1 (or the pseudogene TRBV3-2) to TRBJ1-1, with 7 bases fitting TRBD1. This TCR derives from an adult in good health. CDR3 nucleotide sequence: TGTGCCAGCAGCCCCGGCAGGGGGTTCACTGAAGCTTTCTTT. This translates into CASSPGRGFTEAFF.